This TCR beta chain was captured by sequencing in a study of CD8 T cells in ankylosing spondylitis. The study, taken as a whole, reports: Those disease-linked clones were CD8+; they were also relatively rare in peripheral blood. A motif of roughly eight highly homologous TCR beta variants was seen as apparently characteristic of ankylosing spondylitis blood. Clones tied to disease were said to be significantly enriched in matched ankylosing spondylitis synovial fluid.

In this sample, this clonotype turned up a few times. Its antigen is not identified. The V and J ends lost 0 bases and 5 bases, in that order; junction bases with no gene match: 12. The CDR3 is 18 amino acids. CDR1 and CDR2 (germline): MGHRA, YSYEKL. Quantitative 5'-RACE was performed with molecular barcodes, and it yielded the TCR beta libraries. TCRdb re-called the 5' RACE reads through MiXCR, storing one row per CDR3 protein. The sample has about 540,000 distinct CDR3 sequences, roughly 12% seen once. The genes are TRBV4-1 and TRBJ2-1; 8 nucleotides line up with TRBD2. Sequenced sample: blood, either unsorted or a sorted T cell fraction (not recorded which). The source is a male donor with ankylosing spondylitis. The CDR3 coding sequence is TGCGCCAGCAGCCAAGAGAAGACCGCGGGGGGCCAAAACAATGAGCAGTTCTTC. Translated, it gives CASSQEKTAGGQNNEQFF.